This entry lists 11 T cell receptor beta chains sequenced from one sample in a study of T cells after yellow fever vaccination. TCRdb recomputed calls from the 5' RACE reads with MiXCR, one row per CDR3 protein. The data hold a few hundred thousand distinct CDR3 sequences, with around 6.8% observed a single time. Sequences were derived from PBMCs, sampled 35 to 50 days after the first yellow fever vaccination. These receptors were taken from a young man who received the YFV17D yellow fever vaccine.

The rearrangement links TRBV10-2 to TRBJ1-5; no firm D call. The length of the CDR3 is 12 residues. Germline V gene data show CDR1 as WSHSY and CDR2 as SAAADI. Trimming removed 6 bases from V and 4 bases from J, with 7 bases in between. The DNA of the CDR3 is TGCGCCAGCAGGACGGTTAATCAGCCCCAGCATTTT. This translates into CASRTVNQPQHF.

J is TRBJ1-2 and V is TRBV5-5, with TRBD1 matching over 7 bases. Trimming removed 2 bases from V and 4 bases from J; junction bases left unmatched: 14. The CDR3 is 17 amino acids. CDR1 and CDR2 from the germline V gene are SGHKS and YYEKEE (reference sequence). CDR3 loop: CASSFPGQALPGYGYTF. The CDR3 DNA reads TGTGCCAGCAGCTTCCCTGGACAGGCCCTACCTGGCTATGGCTACACCTTC.

This clonotype came up many times. The chain recombines TRBV6-1 with TRBJ2-3, with 7 nucleotides matching TRBD1. There are 14 residues in the CDR3. V trimming: 6 bases; J trimming: 6 bases; junction bases outside the gene matches: 9. The germline V gene has CDR1 MNHNS and CDR2 SASEGT. Here the CDR3 DNA reads TGTGCCAGCAGCCCTAACAACAGGGGTGATACGCAGTATTTT. Translated: CASSPNNRGDTQYF.

This clonotype occurred a few times. J is TRBJ2-7 and V is TRBV20-1; no clear D. The CDR3 loop spans 13 amino acids. CDR1 and CDR2 (germline): DFQATT, SNEGSKA (reference sequence). V lost 1 base, J lost 7 bases, and 14 bases lay in between. In nucleotides, the CDR3 is TGCAGTGCTAGAGGCGGACGGTTCCGGGAGCAGTACGTC. It yields the protein CSARGGRFREQYV.

This clonotype appeared many times. The CDR3 nucleotides are TGTGCTAGTGGCCAGGGACAGCAAGAGACCCAGTACTTC. It translates to CASGQGQQETQYF. The chain joins TRBV12-5 to TRBJ2-5, with TRBD1 identical over 7 bases. This CDR3 is built from 13 residues. The ends lost 6 bases at V and 2 bases at J; junction bases unmatched: 3. In germline, CDR1 is LGHNT, CDR2 FRNRAP.

In its sample, this clonotype was seen a few times. The rearrangement joins TRBV29-1 to TRBJ2-5; D gene unclear. This CDR3 spans 14 amino acids. Germline V gene lookup returns CDR1 SQVTM and CDR2 ANQGSEA. V shed 7 bases and J shed 7 bases, with 22 bases lying between them. DNA of the CDR3: TGCAGCGCGCTGAGAAGCCACCTGGGTGGGACCCAGTACTTC. Translating it yields CSALRSHLGGTQYF.

In this sample, this clonotype turned up many times. This sequence joins TRBV27 and TRBJ1-6; D uncertain. The CDR3 consists of 12 residues. The V and J ends lost 4 bases and 7 bases respectively, with 5 bases between them. Germline assignment: CDR1 MNHEY and CDR2 SMNVEV (reference sequence). The chain's CDR3 is CASSYWNSPLHF. In DNA form, the CDR3 reads TGTGCCAGCAGTTATTGGAATTCACCCCTCCACTTT.

This clonotype was counted at least ten times. The chain uses TRBV13 and TRBJ1-2; no reliable D call. The CDR3 consists of 12 residues. Germline lookup yields CDR1 PRHDT and CDR2 FYEKMQ (reference sequence). Trimming took 5 bases from V and 3 from J, leaving 7 bases between them. In DNA form, the CDR3 reads TGTGCCAGCAGCCATCGGGACTATGGCTACACCTTC. It codes for CASSHRDYGYTF.

This clonotype was seen more than once but under ten times. The chain links TRBV27 to TRBJ2-7; 11 positions agree with TRBD2. V lost 1 base and J lost 2; bases outside the gene matches: 4. CDR3 length equals 16 residues. Germline assignment: CDR1 MNHEY and CDR2 SMNVEV (reference sequence). The CDR3 is CASSLLAGGLTYEQYF. The CDR3 DNA reads as TGTGCCAGCAGTTTATTAGCGGGGGGGCTCACCTACGAGCAGTACTTC.

This clonotype was detected a few times. V gene TRBV5-4 combines with J gene TRBJ2-7; 8 bases line up with TRBD1. Per the germline V gene, CDR1 is SGHNT and CDR2 is YYREEE (reference sequence). With V trimmed by 2 bases and J by 7 bases, 11 bases remained unmatched. There are 15 residues in the CDR3. In nucleotides, the CDR3 is TGTGCCAGCAGCTTCGGGACAGGACCTCGTCGAGAGCAGTACTTC. Encoded protein: CASSFGTGPRREQYF. Together with reference TRBV5-4 and TRBJ2-7, the CDR3 gives the full variable domain: ETGVTQSPTHLIKTRGQQVTLRCSSQSGHNTVSWYQQALGQGPQFIFQYYREEENGRGNFPPRFSGLQFPNYSSELNVNALELDDSALYLCASSFGTGPRREQYFGPGTRLTVT.

Many counts were recorded for this clonotype. J is TRBJ2-1 and V is TRBV18; the D gene could be TRBD1 or TRBD2 (5 bases each). V lost 3 bases and J lost 7, with 13 bases in between. In germline, CDR1 is KGHSH, CDR2 LQKENI. The CDR3 spans 14 residues. CDR3 DNA sequence: TGTGCCAGCTCACCCTACGGGGCGGAAAATGAGCAGTTCTTC. It codes for CASSPYGAENEQFF.